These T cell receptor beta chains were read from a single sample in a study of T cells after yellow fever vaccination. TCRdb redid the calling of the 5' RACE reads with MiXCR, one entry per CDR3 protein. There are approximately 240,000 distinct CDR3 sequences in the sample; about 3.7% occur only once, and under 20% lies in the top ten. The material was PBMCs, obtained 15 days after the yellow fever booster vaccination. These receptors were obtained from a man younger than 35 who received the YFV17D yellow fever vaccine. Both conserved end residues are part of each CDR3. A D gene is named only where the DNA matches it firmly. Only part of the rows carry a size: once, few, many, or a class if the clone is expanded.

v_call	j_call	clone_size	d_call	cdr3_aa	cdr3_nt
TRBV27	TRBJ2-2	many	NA	CASSLTSGELFF	TGTGCCAGCAGTTTGACGTCCGGGGAGCTGTTTTTT
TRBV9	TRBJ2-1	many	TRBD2	CASNSGGEYNEQFF	TGTGCCAGCAACAGCGGGGGGGAATACAATGAGCAGTTCTTC
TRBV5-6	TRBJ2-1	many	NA	CASSLGSEQFF	TGTGCCAGCAGCTTGGGAAGTGAGCAGTTCTTC
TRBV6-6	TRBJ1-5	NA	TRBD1	CASRAGTGRNQPQHF	TGTGCCAGCAGGGCCGGGACAGGGCGGAATCAGCCCCAGCATTTT
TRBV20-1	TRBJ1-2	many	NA	CSGGSRPSGGYTF	TGCAGTGGAGGGTCTAGGCCGAGTGGAGGCTACACCTTC
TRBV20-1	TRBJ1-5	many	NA	CSVGGHSNQPQHF	TGCAGTGTCGGAGGGCATAGCAATCAGCCCCAGCATTTT
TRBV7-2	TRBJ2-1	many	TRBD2	CASSLGILAGGLHEQFF	TGTGCCAGCAGCTTAGGGATACTAGCGGGGGGGCTCCATGAGCAGTTCTTC
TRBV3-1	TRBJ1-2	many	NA	CASSTRSYGYTF	TGTGCCAGCAGCACTCGAAGCTATGGCTACACCTTC
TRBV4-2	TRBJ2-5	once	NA	CASSQGDTGKTQYF	TGTGCCAGCAGCCAGGGAGACACCGGCAAGACCCAGTACTTC
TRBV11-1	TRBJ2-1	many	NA	CASSSSTGGEQFF	TGTGCCAGCAGCTCAAGTACAGGTGGTGAGCAGTTCTTC
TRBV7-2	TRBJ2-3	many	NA	CASSRRQGTYTDTQYF	TGTGCCAGCAGCCGGAGGCAGGGTACTTACACAGATACGCAGTATTTT
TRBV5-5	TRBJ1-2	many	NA	CASSLRQGNYGYTF	TGTGCCAGCAGCTTGCGCCAGGGGAACTATGGCTACACCTTC
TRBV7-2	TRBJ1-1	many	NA	CASSLVVNTEAFF	TGTGCCAGCAGCCTAGTAGTGAACACTGAAGCTTTCTTT
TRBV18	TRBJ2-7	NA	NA	CASSPPDRRSYEQYF	TGTGCCAGCTCACCACCCGACAGACGCTCCTACGAGCAGTACTTC
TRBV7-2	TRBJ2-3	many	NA	CASSRVGDSTDTQYF	TGTGCCAGCAGCCGCGTAGGGGATAGCACAGATACGCAGTATTTT
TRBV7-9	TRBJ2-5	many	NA	CASSPGVVRETQYF	TGTGCCAGCAGCCCGGGTGTGGTTAGGGAGACCCAGTACTTC